The clone carrying this T cell receptor beta chain was picked up one time. No antigen is known for it. This sample is drawn from a study of cytomegalovirus exposure and HLA in healthy donors. Broader study findings: Later analysis identified several of the most significant clusters that appeared linked to common viral pathogens.

CDR1 MNHEY and CDR2 SMNVEV come from the germline V gene (reference sequence). Germline trimming cut 5 bases from V and 4 bases from J; bases unmatched to any gene: 7. CDR3 length: 17 amino acids. Primers: 60 Vbeta forward and 13 Jbeta reverse. Generated by immunoSEQ multiplex PCR, the TCRdb table keeps only in-frame clones and is missing some. The repertoire holds about 160,000 clones, with 55% to 75% as singletons. This TCR was recovered from a woman aged 55-69 years in good health and CMV-seropositive. V gene TRBV27 combines with J gene TRBJ2-2; 13 bases align to TRBD2. Sequenced sample: PBMCs. For the CDR3, the DNA is TGTGCCAGCAGTAAAGGGACTAGCGGGAAGGTCACCGGGGAGCTGTTTTTT. Protein sequence: CASSKGTSGKVTGELFF.